Sequencing of this TCR beta chain was carried out in a study of blood T cell repertoires in COVID-19. Turning to the study itself: Sites across the United States, Italy and Spain contributed samples from acute and convalescent COVID-19. The cDNA or gDNA used as material had been derived from T cells, B-cell-depleted T cells, or PBMCs.

Germline trimming cut 3 bases from V and 6 bases from J; bases unmatched to any gene: 11. This CDR3 spans 16 amino acids. Germline V gives CDR1 SGHNT, CDR2 YENEEA. Original data processing: Reference gene primer amplification gave estimated nucleated cell counts. Only in-frame clones appear in the TCRdb table, and some are missing; sequencing was by immunoSEQ multiplex PCR. V and J calls and clone size follow that table, whereas D and trimming were derived from the DNA. Of approximately 60,000 clones in the sample, 79% were seen once. The sample comprised peripheral blood. The clonotype originates from a woman of 80 years or more with active or convalescent COVID-19. The V and J genes are TRBV11-3 and TRBJ1-2, with 9 bases aligning to TRBD1. The DNA of the CDR3 is TGTGCCAGCAGCTTGCAGGGACAGGGACGGGGTAATGGCTACACCTTC. Translation: CASSLQGQGRGNGYTF.